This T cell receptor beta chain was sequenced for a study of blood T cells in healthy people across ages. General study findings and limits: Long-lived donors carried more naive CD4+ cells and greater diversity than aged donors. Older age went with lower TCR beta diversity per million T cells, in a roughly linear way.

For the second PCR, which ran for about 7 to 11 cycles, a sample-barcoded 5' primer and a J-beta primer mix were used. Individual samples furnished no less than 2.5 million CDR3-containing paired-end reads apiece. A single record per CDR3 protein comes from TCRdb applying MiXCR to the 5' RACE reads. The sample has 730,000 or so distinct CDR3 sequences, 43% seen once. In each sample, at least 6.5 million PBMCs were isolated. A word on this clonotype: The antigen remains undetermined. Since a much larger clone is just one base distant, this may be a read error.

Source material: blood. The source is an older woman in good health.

The CDR3 is CASSYTDEQGVYEQYF. In DNA form, the CDR3 reads TGTGCCAGCAGTTACACCGACGAACAGGGGGTTTACGAGCAGTACTTC. V and J are TRBV6-5 and TRBJ2-7; 8 bases match TRBD1. Germline CDR1 is MNHEY and CDR2 is SVGAGI. There are 16 residues in the CDR3. With V trimmed by 2 bases and J by 4 bases, 10 bases remained unmatched.